Listed below are T cell receptor beta chains from one sample, sequenced in a study of blood T cells in healthy people across ages. TCRdb analysed the 5' RACE reads with MiXCR anew, one entry per CDR3 protein. The sample records 900,000 to 950,000 distinct CDR3 sequences, 25% to 30% being singletons. These records were also assigned to another study, of T cells of mothers and their children.

Sequencing was done on a sample of blood. These receptors came from a woman between 40 and 55 years old in good health. Both conserved end residues are part of each CDR3. A D gene is named only where the DNA matches it firmly. Expanded clones get a size class; other rows say once, few or many, or leave the size out.

CDR3 protein	CDR3 DNA	CDR3 length	D gene	clone size	J gene	V gene
CASSSDRDTIYF	TGTGCCAGCAGCTCAGACAGAGACACCATATATTTT	12	NA	NA	TRBJ1-3	TRBV7-8
CASSSYARAYTDTQYF	TGTGCCAGCAGCTCATACGCCAGGGCCTACACAGATACGCAGTATTTT	16	NA	few	TRBJ2-3	TRBV5-6
CASSLTSGSYEQYF	TGTGCCAGCAGTTTAACATCGGGCTCCTACGAGCAGTACTTC	14	NA	many	TRBJ2-7	TRBV5-1
CASSSQLGQASGNTIYF	TGTGCCAGCAGTTCCCAACTGGGACAAGCGTCTGGAAACACCATATATTTT	17	NA	few	TRBJ1-3	TRBV28
CSADRSHRGANVLTF	TGCAGTGCTGACAGGTCCCACCGGGGGGCCAACGTCCTGACTTTC	15	NA	many	TRBJ2-6	TRBV20-1
CASSTGTFDTIYF	TGTGCCAGCAGCACCGGGACGTTTGACACCATATATTTT	13	NA	NA	TRBJ1-3	TRBV7-8
CASSTTGAGYGHTF	TGCGCCAGCAGCACCACAGGGGCCGGCTATGGCCACACCTTC	14	TRBD1	NA	TRBJ1-2	TRBV5-1
CSARSGTASTDTQYF	TGCAGCGCACGTTCCGGGACAGCTAGCACAGATACGCAGTATTTT	15	TRBD1	many	TRBJ2-3	TRBV29-1
CASSPTGPNTGELFF	TGTGCCAGCAGCCCGACAGGTCCGAACACCGGGGAGCTGTTTTTT	15	NA	once	TRBJ2-2	TRBV7-3
CASSVVAGGAEETQYF	TGTGCCAGCAGCGTAGTGGCGGGGGGGGCTGAGGAGACCCAGTACTTC	16	TRBD2	few	TRBJ2-5	TRBV9
CASSLSQYRDRGTEAFF	TGTGCCAGCAGCTTATCGCAATACCGGGACAGGGGCACTGAAGCTTTCTTT	17	TRBD1	few	TRBJ1-1	TRBV7-9
CASSLGGILNIQYF	TGTGCCAGCAGTTTAGGGGGGATACTAAACATTCAGTACTTC	14	NA	NA	TRBJ2-4	TRBV12-3/TRBV12-4
CASSSGKRDDTQYF	TGCGCCAGCAGTTCTGGGAAAAGAGATGATACGCAGTATTTT	14	NA	few	TRBJ2-3	TRBV5-1
CASSLGGGGGLFYEQYF	TGTGCCAGCAGCTTAGGGGGGGGAGGGGGCCTTTTCTACGAGCAGTACTTC	17	NA	NA	TRBJ2-7	TRBV11-2
CASSGTRGALRGEQFF	TGTGCCAGCAGTGGGACCCGGGGAGCTCTCCGCGGTGAACAGTTCTTC	16	NA	NA	TRBJ2-1	TRBV27
CASSPRGAGGPRSYEQYF	TGTGCCAGCAGCCCCCGTGGAGCGGGGGGTCCTCGCTCCTACGAGCAGTACTTC	18	TRBD2	few	TRBJ2-7	TRBV13
CASGLKGVTVRHGYTF	TGTGCCAGCGGCCTAAAGGGGGTGACAGTGAGGCATGGCTACACCTTC	16	NA	NA	TRBJ1-2	TRBV2
CASSEAPTYEQYF	TGCGCCAGCAGTGAAGCCCCGACCTACGAGCAGTACTTC	13	NA	NA	TRBJ2-7	TRBV10-2
CSVEISGQSNYGYTF	TGCAGCGTTGAAATAAGCGGGCAGTCTAACTATGGCTACACCTTC	15	NA	NA	TRBJ1-2	TRBV29-1
CSARDHSGAPYGQFF	TGCAGTGCTAGAGATCATAGCGGGGCCCCATATGGGCAGTTCTTC	15	TRBD2	NA	TRBJ2-1	TRBV20-1
CASSLGRISYEQYF	TGTGCCAGCAGCTTAGGGCGGATCTCCTACGAGCAGTACTTC	14	NA	many	TRBJ2-7	TRBV7-9
CASSPVLYNERFF	TGTGCCAGCAGTCCCGTCCTCTACAATGAGCGGTTCTTC	13	NA	once	TRBJ2-1	TRBV6-2/TRBV6-3
CASTTLSGQGKNIQYF	TGTGCCAGCACCACCCTCTCGGGACAGGGCAAAAACATTCAGTACTTC	16	TRBD1	many	TRBJ2-4	TRBV25-1
CAISSRGLDYEQYF	TGTGCCATCAGTTCCAGGGGTTTGGACTACGAGCAGTACTTC	14	NA	NA	TRBJ2-7	TRBV10-3
CASSPGGTGDYGYTF	TGCGCCAGCAGCCCGGGAGGGACAGGGGACTATGGCTACACCTTC	15	TRBD1	many	TRBJ1-2	TRBV5-1
CASLYGGVNTEAFF	TGTGCCAGTCTATATGGAGGGGTAAACACTGAAGCTTTCTTT	14	NA	few	TRBJ1-1	TRBV7-9
CASSSGWDTEAFF	TGTGCCAGCAGTTCTGGATGGGACACTGAAGCTTTCTTT	13	NA	NA	TRBJ1-1	TRBV28
CASSQGVGSVGYGYTF	TGCGCCAGCAGCCAAGGCGTCGGGAGTGTGGGCTATGGCTACACCTTC	16	NA	NA	TRBJ1-2	TRBV4-1
CASSLSNSNQPQHF	TGTGCCAGCAGCCTATCTAATAGCAATCAGCCCCAGCATTTT	14	NA	many	TRBJ1-5	TRBV3-1
CASRPWPGTLEEIDTQYF	TGTGCCAGCAGACCCTGGCCCGGGACCCTCGAGGAGATAGATACGCAGTATTTT	18	NA	NA	TRBJ2-3	TRBV7-2
CASRQTGSNTEAFF	TGTGCCAGCAGACAGACAGGGTCTAACACTGAAGCTTTCTTT	14	TRBD1	few	TRBJ1-1	TRBV12-3/TRBV12-4
CASRPLGRETQYF	TGTGCCAGCAGACCCCTGGGTAGGGAGACCCAGTACTTC	13	NA	NA	TRBJ2-5	TRBV2
CASSLAGNTGELFF	TGCGCCAGCAGCTTGGCAGGGAACACCGGGGAGCTGTTTTTT	14	NA	many	TRBJ2-2	TRBV5-1
CASSNRNTGELFF	TGTGCCAGCAGTAATAGGAACACCGGGGAGCTGTTTTTT	13	NA	NA	TRBJ2-2	TRBV6-5
CASSQDRGRPSYEQYF	TGTGCCAGCAGCCAGGACAGGGGCCGACCCTCCTACGAGCAGTACTTC	16	TRBD1	many	TRBJ2-7	TRBV4-2
CASSRPQGDCLNEQYF	TGTGCCAGCAGCCGCCCACAGGGAGATTGTCTTAACGAGCAGTACTTC	16	NA	few	TRBJ2-7	TRBV5-7
CASSARGGGGNNEQFF	TGTGCCAGCAGCGCCCGAGGGGGCGGGGGGAACAATGAGCAGTTCTTC	16	NA	few	TRBJ2-1	TRBV9
CGAYKTGLSDKGQYF	TGCGGTGCTTATAAGACGGGGTTGTCCGATAAGGGGCAGTACTTC	15	NA	once	TRBJ2-4	TRBV20-1
CASSIRRDMWYNEQFF	TGTGCCAGCAGCATACGTCGGGACATGTGGTACAATGAGCAGTTCTTC	16	NA	NA	TRBJ2-1	TRBV7-9
CASSPAGQGAREKLFF	TGTGCCAGCAGCCCTGCCGGACAGGGGGCTAGGGAAAAACTGTTTTTT	16	TRBD1	NA	TRBJ1-4	TRBV5-6
CASSVATALGTDTQYF	TGTGCCAGCAGCGTAGCTACGGCCCTGGGCACAGATACGCAGTATTTT	16	NA	few	TRBJ2-3	TRBV9
CASSSRTGEADTQYF	TGTGCCAGCAGTTCCCGGACAGGGGAGGCAGATACGCAGTATTTT	15	TRBD1	NA	TRBJ2-3	TRBV12-3/TRBV12-4
CASSQERNGLAGFNEQFF	TGCGCCAGCAGCCAAGAAAGAAACGGACTAGCGGGGTTTAATGAGCAGTTCTTC	18	TRBD2	many	TRBJ2-1	TRBV4-1
CASSLGSAGANVLTF	TGTGCCAGCAGCTTAGGATCCGCTGGGGCCAACGTCCTGACTTTC	15	NA	many	TRBJ2-6	TRBV7-2
CASSLWAPGDTQYF	TGTGCCAGCAGCTTATGGGCCCCCGGGGATACGCAGTATTTT	14	NA	few	TRBJ2-3	TRBV7-2
CASTEPLPNTGELFF	TGTGCCAGCACTGAGCCATTACCCAACACCGGGGAGCTGTTTTTT	15	NA	NA	TRBJ2-2	TRBV12-3/TRBV12-4
CASSGGGQARTGELFF	TGTGCCAGCAGCGGTGGGGGACAGGCGAGGACCGGGGAGCTGTTTTTT	16	TRBD1	few	TRBJ2-2	TRBV9
CASSRGGGANVLTF	TGTGCCAGCAGCCGGGGGGGTGGGGCCAACGTCCTGACTTTC	14	TRBD2	NA	TRBJ2-6	TRBV11-1
CASSPDSPNQPQHF	TGTGCCAGCAGTCCCGACAGCCCCAATCAGCCCCAGCATTTT	14	NA	many	TRBJ1-5	TRBV12-3/TRBV12-4
CASSEVGSAGGYTF	TGTGCCAGCAGTGAAGTGGGCTCCGCGGGAGGCTACACCTTC	14	NA	many	TRBJ1-2	TRBV6-1
CASSRHTGAPSYEQYF	TGTGCCAGCAGCCGACACACAGGGGCTCCCTCCTACGAGCAGTACTTC	16	TRBD1	NA	TRBJ2-7	TRBV6-2/TRBV6-3
CSARERDYYGYTF	TGCAGTGCTAGGGAGCGGGATTACTATGGCTACACCTTC	13	NA	many	TRBJ1-2	TRBV20-1